Following are 31 T cell receptor beta chains from one sample sequenced in a study of blood T cell repertoires in COVID-19 (dated by TCRdb to the early 2020s). Library preparation was by the immunoSEQ multiplex PCR assay. TCRdb retrieved this table from immuneACCESS and kept in-frame rearrangements only. Not all clones are present; in checked studies, unresolved V genes account for under half, and no reason is known for the remainder. Within this sample are about 200,000 clones, with more than 65% of them counted one time only. The ten largest clones add up to around 14% of the sample. Specimen: peripheral blood. All receptors derive from a human donor in a cohort sampled during active COVID-19.

Points on this clone: The sample holds other DNA sequences that translate to the same CDR3. The chain has TRBV20-1 and TRBJ2-7; no clear D gene. Germline V gene sequence: CDR1 DFQATT, CDR2 SNEGSKA (reference sequence). This CDR3 contains 11 residues. Trimming cost V 6 bases and J 3 bases, with 9 bases left between them. This CDR3 reads CSAKTLYEQYF. The CDR3 DNA is TGCAGTGCCAAAACTCTCTACGAGCAGTACTTC.

This clone was seen only a few times. The rearrangement links TRBV4-1 to TRBJ2-2; TRBD2 is a possible D gene (5 bases). Germline V gene data show CDR1 as MGHRA and CDR2 as YSYEKL. Trimming stripped 0 bases from V and 4 bases from J, with 15 bases between. The CDR3 is made up of 17 amino acids. For the CDR3, the DNA is TGCGCCAGCAGCCAAGAGATAGCGAGAGTGGGCACCGGGGAGCTGTTTTTT. The encoded protein is CASSQEIARVGTGELFF.

This chain joins TRBV15 and TRBJ2-7; possible D gene TRBD2, 6 bases. The CDR3 has 14 residues. The V end was cut by 2 bases, the J end by 4 bases, with 12 bases between. Germline CDR1 is LNHNV and CDR2 is YYDKDF (reference sequence). The CDR3 here is CATSRSGLTYEQYF. The CDR3 region has the DNA TGTGCCACCAGCAGATCGGGACTGACTTACGAGCAGTACTTC.

This sequence joins TRBV6-1 and TRBJ1-5; TRBD1 might be the D (5 bases). The CDR3 length is 16 residues. The V end lost 0 bases, the J end lost 2 bases, and 11 bases lay between the germline ends. The germline CDR1 and CDR2 sequences are MNHNS and SASEGT. CDR3 in amino acids: CASSEAGVWGNQPQHF. CDR3 nucleotides: TGTGCCAGCAGTGAAGCAGGGGTTTGGGGCAATCAGCCCCAGCATTTT.

This chain links TRBV29-1 with TRBJ2-7; D perhaps matches TRBD2 (6 bases). V lost 3 bases and J 2 bases, leaving 14 bases between the germline ends. The V gene's germline CDR1 is SQVTM and CDR2 ANQGSEA. The CDR3 covers 14 residues. The CDR3 coding sequence is TGCAGCGTTGATTCCGGGACGGGGGCCTACGAGCAGTACTTC. It specifies CSVDSGTGAYEQYF.

V usage is TRBV6-6 and J usage is TRBJ2-5; D is unclear. Germline-derived CDR1 and CDR2 are MNHNY and SVGAGI (reference sequence). The CDR3 sequence is 12 residues long. Trimming removed 5 bases from V and 5 bases from J, with 9 bases in between. CDR3 nucleotides: TGTGCCAGCAGTCACTTCGGGGAGACCCAGTACTTC. Its translation: CASSHFGETQYF.

The chain links TRBV5-1 to TRBJ2-7; D is perhaps TRBD2 (5 bases). V lost 0 bases, J lost 0 bases, and 10 bases lay in between. The germline CDR1 and CDR2 sequences are SGHRS and YFSETQ. CDR3 length: 15 amino acids. CDR3 in DNA: TGCGCCAGCAGCTTGGTTCCGGGAATCTCCTACGAGCAGTACTTC. This gives the protein CASSLVPGISYEQYF.

V is TRBV7-8 and J is TRBJ1-1; D unclear. V was trimmed by 3 bases and J by 2 bases, leaving 10 bases between them. Germline CDR1 reads SGHVS; CDR2 reads FQNEAQ. The CDR3 sequence is 14 residues long. CDR3 sequence: CASSLWAGNTEAFF. In nucleotides, the CDR3 is TGTGCCAGCAGCTTGTGGGCCGGCAACACTGAAGCTTTCTTT.

This clone was observed a single time. J is TRBJ2-1 and V is TRBV5-1, with TRBD2 matching over 8 bases. This CDR3 contains 14 residues. The V gene end was trimmed by 0 bases and the J gene end by 5 bases; junction bases not matched to a gene: 1. CDR1 is SGHRS, CDR2 YFSETQ, per germline. CDR3 nucleotides: TGCGCCAGCAGCTTGGCGGGAGGGGACAATGAGCAGTTCTTC. Its protein is CASSLAGGDNEQFF.

The chain joins TRBV28 to TRBJ1-3; D is possibly TRBD1 (5 bases). The CDR3 consists of 14 residues. Germline loops: CDR1 MDHEN, CDR2 SYDVKM. V was pared by 3 bases and J by 2 bases, with 8 bases between. This chain's CDR3 is CASSFLRAGNTIYF. As DNA, the CDR3 is TGTGCCAGCAGTTTTCTCAGGGCTGGAAACACCATATATTTT.

The chain employs TRBV7-9 and TRBJ1-2, with D maybe TRBD1 (6 bases). Deletions cut 5 bases from V and 3 bases from J, with 16 bases between. In germline, CDR1 is SEHNR, CDR2 FQNEAQ (reference sequence). The CDR3 covers 15 residues. The CDR3 reads CASSLSGGADYGYTF. The CDR3 DNA reads as TGTGCCAGCAGCCTGAGTGGGGGGGCCGACTATGGCTACACCTTC.

V gene TRBV11-3 combines with J gene TRBJ2-5, with D possibly matching TRBD1 (6 bases). The CDR3 has 16 residues. CDR1 and CDR2 from the germline V gene are SGHNT and YENEEA. Trimming took off 1 base at V and 1 base at J, with 13 bases between the two ends. CDR3 bases: TGTGCCAGCAGCTTAGGAGACAGGACCCTCCAAGAGACCCAGTACTTC. Amino acid sequence: CASSLGDRTLQETQYF.

The rearrangement joins TRBV5-1 to TRBJ1-1, with TRBD1 matching 7 bases. The length of the CDR3 is 15 residues. CDR1 and CDR2 (germline): SGHRS, YFSETQ. The V and J ends lost 5 bases and 4 bases, in that order; junction bases with no gene match: 11. The CDR3 here is CASRPYTGDSTEAFF. The DNA of the CDR3 is TGCGCCAGCAGACCCTACACAGGGGACAGCACTGAAGCTTTCTTT.

The chain is built from TRBV7-9 and TRBJ2-1, with no clear D. CDR3 length: 14 residues. Germline CDR1 SEHNR, CDR2 FQNEAQ (reference sequence). Trimming stripped 5 bases from V and 7 bases from J, with 15 bases between. CDR3 loop: CASSRTDGLNEQFF. The CDR3 region has the DNA TGTGCCAGCAGCAGAACCGATGGCCTGAATGAGCAGTTCTTC.

This sequence joins TRBV3-1 (or the pseudogene TRBV3-2) and TRBJ1-1, with D perhaps TRBD1 (6 bases). CDR1 and CDR2 from the germline V gene are LGHDT and YNNKEL (reference sequence). The CDR3 sequence is 12 residues long. V shed 0 bases and J shed 11 bases, with 10 bases lying between them. CDR3 sequence (DNA): TGTGCCAGCAGCCAAGAGAACAGGGCGGCTTTCTTT. This translates into CASSQENRAAFF.

The CDR3 loop is CASSLRRTNTDTQYF. The CDR3 region has the DNA TGTGCCAGCAGCCTACGGAGGACTAACACAGATACGCAGTATTTT. The rearrangement links TRBV7-2 to TRBJ2-3, with D perhaps TRBD2 (6 bases). V lost 5 bases and J 2 bases, leaving 14 bases between the germline ends. The germline gives CDR1 SGHTA, CDR2 FQGNSA. The CDR3 loop spans 15 amino acids.

The chain carries TRBV5-6 and TRBJ2-7, with TRBD2 as a possible D gene (6 bases). V gave up 2 bases and J gave up 2 bases, with 17 bases separating them. This CDR3 is 16 amino acids long. Germline V gives CDR1 SGHDT, CDR2 YYEEEE. CDR3 sequence: CASSFRTRERTYEQYF. The CDR3 DNA reads as TGTGCCAGCAGCTTTAGAACCCGGGAGAGGACCTACGAGCAGTACTTC.

The chain has TRBV4-2 and TRBJ1-6; D call uncertain. Germline V lookup: CDR1 LGHNA, CDR2 YNFKEQ. Trimming removed 0 bases from V and 4 bases from J, with 7 bases in between. The CDR3 has 15 amino acids. In DNA, the CDR3 is TGTGCCAGCAGCCAAGAAACGGGTTATAATTCACCCCTCCACTTT. Protein product: CASSQETGYNSPLHF.

The chain couples TRBV7-9 to TRBJ2-7; TRBD1 matches 8 bases. J lost 2 bases, V lost 2 bases, and 11 bases had no gene match. Germline CDR1 SEHNR, CDR2 FQNEAQ (reference sequence). The CDR3 spans 17 residues. The CDR3 DNA follows: TGTGCCAGCAGCTTAACTTACAGGGGGAACAAAACCTACGAGCAGTACTTC. Translating gives CASSLTYRGNKTYEQYF. Based on the CDR3 plus reference TRBV7-9 and TRBJ2-7, the full variable domain is DTGVSQNPRHKITKRGQNVTFRCDPISEHNRLYWYRQTLGQGPEFLTYFQNEAQLEKSRLLSDRFSAERPKGSFSTLEIQRTEQGDSAMYLCASSLTYRGNKTYEQYFGPGTRLTVT.

The chain couples TRBV5-6 to TRBJ2-7; D gene unclear. The germline gives CDR1 SGHDT, CDR2 YYEEEE. The CDR3 runs 12 residues. Deletions cut 4 bases from V and 3 bases from J, with 8 bases between. In DNA, the CDR3 is TGTGCCAGCAGCCTCCGTTACTACGAGCAGTACTTC. Translation: CASSLRYYEQYF.

The chain links TRBV28 to TRBJ1-2, with D hard to call. Per the germline V gene, CDR1 is MDHEN and CDR2 is SYDVKM. The CDR3 consists of 13 residues. The V end lost 3 bases, the J end lost 3 bases, and 8 bases lay between the germline ends. CDR3 amino acids: CASSLGAYYGYTF. The CDR3 DNA follows: TGTGCCAGCAGTTTGGGAGCGTACTATGGCTACACCTTC.

The CDR3 spells CAISVGADNYGYTF. CDR3 in DNA: TGTGCCATCAGTGTGGGGGCCGATAACTATGGCTACACCTTC. The chain employs TRBV10-3 and TRBJ1-2; D may be TRBD1 (6 bases). The length of the CDR3 is 14 residues. Germline lookup yields CDR1 ENHRY and CDR2 SYGVKD. Trimming removed 4 bases from V and 1 base from J, with 10 bases in between.

This clone came up once. This sequence joins TRBV6-6 and TRBJ2-3; 7 positions agree with TRBD2. Trimming took 2 bases from V and 1 from J; bases not matched to a gene: 3. This CDR3 has 15 amino acids. CDR1 and CDR2 (germline): MNHNY, SVGAGI (reference sequence). The CDR3 DNA reads as TGTGCCAGCAGTTACGGGACTACCCGCACAGATACGCAGTATTTT. Residues: CASSYGTTRTDTQYF.

This chain connects TRBV7-9 to TRBJ2-1; 10 nucleotides agree with TRBD1. This CDR3 spans 14 amino acids. V lost 4 bases, J lost 4 bases, and 1 base stayed unmatched. CDR1 and CDR2 from the germline V gene are SEHNR and FQNEAQ (reference sequence). CDR3 loop: CASSSGQGYNEQFF. The CDR3 DNA is TGTGCCAGCAGCTCGGGACAGGGGTACAATGAGCAGTTCTTC.

The chain is built from TRBV7-9 and TRBJ2-2, with TRBD2 as a possible D gene (6 bases). This CDR3 region has 15 residues. CDR1 and CDR2 from the germline V gene are SEHNR and FQNEAQ (reference sequence). Deletions cut 5 bases from V and 0 bases from J, with 10 bases between. The CDR3 here is CASSPLATNTGELFF. Written as DNA, the CDR3 is TGTGCCAGCAGCCCTCTAGCGACGAACACCGGGGAGCTGTTTTTT.

The chain combines TRBV10-2 with TRBJ1-5; the D is unclear. Trimming left V 0 bases short and J 0 bases short, with 6 bases between. There are 15 residues in the CDR3. CDR1 and CDR2 (germline): WSHSY, SAAADI. The CDR3 DNA is TGCGCCAGCAGTGAGTCGCGGTATAGCAATCAGCCCCAGCATTTT. The encoded protein is CASSESRYSNQPQHF.

This clone was detected only a few times. The rearrangement joins TRBV7-9 to TRBJ2-7; no clear D. Between the trimmed V and J ends, which lost 4 bases and 2 bases, there was a span of 12 bases. Looked up from germline, CDR1 is SEHNR and CDR2 is FQNEAQ (reference sequence). The CDR3 runs 14 residues. CDR3 amino acids: CASSSSSTAYEQYF. The CDR3 nucleotides are TGTGCCAGCAGCTCGTCGTCCACAGCCTACGAGCAGTACTTC.

This clone has just a few counts. This chain connects TRBV7-8 to TRBJ1-3; D is ambiguous. The CDR3 has 13 amino acids. Germline CDR1 reads SGHVS; CDR2 reads FQNEAQ. Between the trimmed V and J ends, which lost 4 bases and 6 bases, there was a span of 10 bases. DNA of the CDR3: TGTGCCAGCAGCTCTGCCAAAGCAAACACCATATATTTT. Translation: CASSSAKANTIYF.

This clone appeared a single time. The rearrangement joins TRBV27 to TRBJ2-3, with 16 nucleotides matching TRBD2. Germline assignment: CDR1 MNHEY and CDR2 SMNVEV (reference sequence). This CDR3 has 16 residues. V shed 4 bases and J 6 bases; nucleotides not matched to a gene: 4. The CDR3 bases are TGTGCCAGCAGTTCGGGACTAGCGGGAGGGGGGGATACGCAGTATTTT. Protein sequence: CASSSGLAGGGDTQYF.

This clone appeared a few times. V is TRBV4-1 and J is TRBJ2-7, with a possible D match to TRBD1 (6 bases). V was shortened by 3 bases and J by 6 bases, with 12 bases between the two germline ends. The CDR3 covers 13 residues. Germline V CDR1 and CDR2: MGHRA, YSYEKL. This CDR3 reads CASSQATGLEQYF. Here the CDR3 DNA reads TGCGCCAGCAGCCAGGCGACAGGTCTCGAGCAGTACTTC.

The rearrangement uses TRBV28 and TRBJ2-7; the D gene is possibly TRBD2 (5 bases). Per germline, CDR1 MDHEN and CDR2 SYDVKM. The germline V and J ends were trimmed by 6 bases and 0 bases, with 12 bases remaining between them. The CDR3 is 14 amino acids. The CDR3 bases are TGTGCCAGCAGACCAAGCCGGGACTCCTACGAGCAGTACTTC. Its protein product is CASRPSRDSYEQYF. Full variable domain (rest looked up from reference TRBV28 and TRBJ2-7): DVKVTQSSRYLVKRTGEKVFLECVQDMDHENMFWYRQDPGLGLRLIYFSYDVKMKEKGDIPEGYSVSREKKERFSLILESASTNQTSMYLCASRPSRDSYEQYFGPGTRLTVT.